Listed below are T cell receptor beta chains from one sample, sequenced in a study of cytomegalovirus exposure and HLA in healthy donors. Using immunoSEQ multiplex PCR, the repertoire was profiled, and TCRdb retains in-frame clones only, with some absent. In the table there are 150,000 to 200,000 clones, roughly 77% of which are singletons. The sequencing input was PBMCs. The receptors stem from a woman younger than 35 in good health and CMV-seronegative. CDR3s include the opening cysteine and the closing phenylalanine or tryptophan. The D gene is left open where the match is weak. Where a row states a size, it is once, few, many or the class of an expanded clone; other rows omit it.

DNA	CDR3	J	D	size	V
TGTTCCAGCAGCTTACCGGGACAGGGGGCTGTCCTCCACGAGCAGTACTTC	CSSSLPGQGAVLHEQYF	TRBJ2-7	TRBD1	once	TRBV7-9
TGTGCCAGCAGCGTAGGTATCGGACAGCTGTATGGCTACACCTTC	CASSVGIGQLYGYTF	TRBJ1-2	-	-	TRBV9
TGTGCCAGCAGTGAATCTCAGAACTATGGCTACACCTTC	CASSESQNYGYTF	TRBJ1-2	-	once	TRBV6-1
TGTGCCAGCAGTTCCGGACAGGGGCCCCATAGCAATCAGCCCCAGCATTTT	CASSSGQGPHSNQPQHF	TRBJ1-5	TRBD1	few	TRBV28
TGTGCCAGCAGGCAGGGGGCGAGGGGTAATGAAAAACTGTTTTTT	CASRQGARGNEKLFF	TRBJ1-4	TRBD1	-	TRBV6-5
TGTGCCGCGGGACGGATTAATGAAAAACTGTTTTTT	CAAGRINEKLFF	TRBJ1-4	-	-	TRBV7-8
TGCGCCAGCAGCCCGGGACTAGCGGGCCTTTCTGGGGCCAACGTCCTGACTTTC	CASSPGLAGLSGANVLTF	TRBJ2-6	TRBD2	-	TRBV10-2
TGTGCCAGCAGCTTGGCAGGGTTCTCCTACGAGCAGTACTTC	CASSLAGFSYEQYF	TRBJ2-7	-	-	TRBV5-6
TGTGCCAGCACTATCGGGGTTTGGGACACAGATACGCAGTATTTT	CASTIGVWDTDTQYF	TRBJ2-3	-	-	TRBV6-1
TGTGCCAGCAGCCGACAGGGGGCGCAGTATAACTATGGCTACACCTTC	CASSRQGAQYNYGYTF	TRBJ1-2	TRBD1	-	TRBV27
TGCGCCAGCAGCCAAGCACAGGGAACCCCTGGGGCCAACGTCCTGACTTTC	CASSQAQGTPGANVLTF	TRBJ2-6	-	-	TRBV4-1